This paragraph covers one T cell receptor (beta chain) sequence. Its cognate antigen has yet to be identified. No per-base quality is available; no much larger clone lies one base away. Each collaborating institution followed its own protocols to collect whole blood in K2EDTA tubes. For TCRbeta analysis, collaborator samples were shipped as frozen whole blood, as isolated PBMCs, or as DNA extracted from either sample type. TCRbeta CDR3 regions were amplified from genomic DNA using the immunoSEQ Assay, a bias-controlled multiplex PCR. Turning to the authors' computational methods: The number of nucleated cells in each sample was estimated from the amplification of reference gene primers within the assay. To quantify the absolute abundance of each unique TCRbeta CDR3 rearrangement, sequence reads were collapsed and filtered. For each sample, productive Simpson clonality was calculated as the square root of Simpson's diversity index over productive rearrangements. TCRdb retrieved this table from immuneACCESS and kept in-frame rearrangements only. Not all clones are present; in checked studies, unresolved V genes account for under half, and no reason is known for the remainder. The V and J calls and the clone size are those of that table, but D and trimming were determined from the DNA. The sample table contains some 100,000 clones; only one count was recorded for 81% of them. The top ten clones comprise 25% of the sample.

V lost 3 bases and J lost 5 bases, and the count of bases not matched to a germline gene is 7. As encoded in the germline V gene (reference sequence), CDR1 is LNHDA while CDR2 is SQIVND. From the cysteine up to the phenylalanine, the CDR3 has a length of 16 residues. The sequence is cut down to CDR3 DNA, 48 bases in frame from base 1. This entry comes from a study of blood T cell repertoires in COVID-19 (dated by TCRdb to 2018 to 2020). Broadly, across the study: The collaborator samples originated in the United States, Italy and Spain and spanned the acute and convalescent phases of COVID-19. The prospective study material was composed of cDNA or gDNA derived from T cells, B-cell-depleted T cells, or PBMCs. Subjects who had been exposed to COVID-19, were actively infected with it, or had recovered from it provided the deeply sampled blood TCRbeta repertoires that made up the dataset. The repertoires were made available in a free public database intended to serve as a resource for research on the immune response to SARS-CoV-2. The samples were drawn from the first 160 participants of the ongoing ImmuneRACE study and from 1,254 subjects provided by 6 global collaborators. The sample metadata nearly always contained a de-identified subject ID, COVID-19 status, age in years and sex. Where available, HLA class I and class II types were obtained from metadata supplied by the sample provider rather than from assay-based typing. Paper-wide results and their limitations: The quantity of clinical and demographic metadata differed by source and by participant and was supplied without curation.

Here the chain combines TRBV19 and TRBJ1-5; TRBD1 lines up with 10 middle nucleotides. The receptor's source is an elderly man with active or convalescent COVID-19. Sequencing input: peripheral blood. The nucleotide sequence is TGTGCCAGTAGTATTGGCGGGACAGGGGCGGATCAGCCCCAGCATTTT. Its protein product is CASSIGGTGADQPQHF.